This T cell receptor beta chain was retrieved from a study of T-cell reconstitution after alpha-beta-depleted transplantation in children. Study results and caveats: T cells produced anew were the main source of T-cell counts and diversity one year after transplant.

As concerns this clonotype: Its antigen is unidentified.

The V gene end was trimmed by 5 bases and the J gene end by 3 bases; junction bases not matched to a gene: 10. CDR3 length: 15 residues. A TCRbeta library incorporating unique molecular identifiers was prepared. TCRdb recomputed calls from the PCR reads with MiXCR, one row per CDR3 protein. The sample holds about 980,000 distinct CDR3 sequences; roughly 29% are singletons and the top ten take roughly 28%. This clonotype was sampled from a boy younger than two who had a stem cell transplant for SCID, so the T cells may come from the graft donor. Material: PBMCs, mostly from graft donor cells, obtained 360 days after TCRalphabeta/CD19-depleted stem cell transplant. The V and J genes are TRBV12-3 or TRBV12-4 and TRBJ2-7, with 7 nucleotides matching TRBD1. CDR3 coding DNA: TGTGCCAGCAGTCAACGACAGGGTCGCGGCTACGAGCAGTACTTC. Its protein is CASSQRQGRGYEQYF.